The clone carrying this T cell receptor (beta chain) occurred once. This entry is derived from a study of blood T cell repertoires in COVID-19. At the level of the study: Both acute and convalescent COVID-19 samples were obtained from the United States, Italy and Spain. PBMCs, B-cell-depleted T cells, or T cells provided the cDNA or gDNA that made up the material.

Using immunoSEQ multiplex PCR, the repertoire was profiled, and TCRdb retains in-frame clones only, with some absent. The table shows about 130,000 clones, with roughly four fifths occurring only once. Germline V gene lookup returns CDR1 SGHVS and CDR2 FQNEAQ. The CDR3 is made up of 13 amino acids. The V segment lost 3 bases and the J segment 2 bases; nucleotides outside the gene matches: 0. Sequenced input: peripheral blood. This chain links TRBV7-8 with TRBJ1-2; the match to TRBD1 covers 7 bases. The receptor comes from a human donor in a cohort sampled during active COVID-19. The CDR3 sequence: CASSLGQNYGYTF. CDR3 nucleotides: TGTGCCAGCAGCTTGGGACAGAACTATGGCTACACCTTC.